This T cell receptor (beta chain) stems from a study of blood T cell repertoires in COVID-19. Study context: The cDNA or gDNA used as material had been derived from T cells, B-cell-depleted T cells, or PBMCs.

This clone appeared a few times. Sequencing was performed with immunoSEQ multiplex PCR; in TCRdb, only in-frame clones are kept and a portion is missing. The sample shows around 70,000 clones, about 91% of them seen only once. Trimming cost V 5 bases and J 5 bases; bases outside gene matches: 9. This CDR3 spans 16 amino acids. Germline values: CDR1 SGHTA, CDR2 FQGNSA. This clonotype originated in a woman at least 80 years old with active or convalescent COVID-19. The sequencing input was peripheral blood. The chain is built from TRBV7-2 and TRBJ2-5; the match to TRBD2 covers 12 bases. The CDR3 region has the DNA TGTGCCAGCAGCCTTAAGACTAGCGGGAGTTGGGAGACCCAGTACTTC. Protein sequence: CASSLKTSGSWETQYF.